The 17 T cell receptor beta chains in this list originate from one sample, sequenced in a study of shared clonotypes between healthy human individuals. The table came from immunoSEQ multiplex PCR; TCRdb's copy has only in-frame clones and leaves some out. The profile shows over 95,000 clones, more than 65% of them singletons. The sequencing input was memory CD8+ T cells sorted from blood. Subset of the sample: CD45RO+ cells pooled with CCR7-negative TemRA cells. The receptors were sampled from a woman aged 30 to 39 in good health.

In its sample, this clone was seen many times. The chain combines TRBV29-1 with TRBJ2-1; TRBD2 aligns across 11 bases. This CDR3 comprises 11 residues. Germline V gene sequence: CDR1 SQVTM, CDR2 ANQGSEA. CDR3 coding DNA: TGCAGAGGGACTAGCGGCGATGAGCAGTTCTTC. Protein sequence: CRGTSGDEQFF.

In this sample, this clone turned up once. CDR3 amino acids: CASLGLAGGRAYNEQFF. Here the CDR3 DNA reads TGTGCCAGCCTGGGACTAGCGGGAGGGCGAGCCTACAATGAGCAGTTCTTC. The chain recombines TRBV27 with TRBJ2-1; 16 nucleotides match TRBD2. Germline CDR1 MNHEY, CDR2 SMNVEV (reference sequence). There are 17 residues in the CDR3. V gave up 8 bases and J gave up 2 bases; unmatched junction bases: 6.

The V and J genes are TRBV25-1 and TRBJ2-5, with D possibly matching TRBD1 (6 bases). Judging by the DNA end, TRBJ2-7 fits better; the J call may be wrong. Germline CDR1 MGHDK, CDR2 SYGVNS. The CDR3 contains 13 residues. CDR3: CASSDDRTYEQYF. The CDR3 nucleotides read TGTGCCAGCAGTGACGACAGGACGTACGAGCAGTACTTC.

CDR3 sequence reads: CASSLEDDEQFF. CDR3 DNA sequence: TGTGCCAGCAGCTTGGAGGACGATGAGCAGTTCTTC. V and J are TRBV5-6 and TRBJ2-1, with unresolved D. Germline V gives CDR1 SGHDT, CDR2 YYEEEE. With 0 bases removed from V and 8 bases from J, the gap between germline ends came to 6 bases. The CDR3 runs 12 residues.

This chain connects TRBV4-1 to TRBJ2-2; the match to TRBD2 covers 7 bases. Germline V lookup: CDR1 MGHRA, CDR2 YSYEKL. This CDR3 is built from 15 residues. The V and J ends lost 4 bases and 4 bases, in that order; junction bases with no gene match: 6. The CDR3 is CASSPWSGATGELFF. The DNA of the CDR3 is TGCGCCAGCAGCCCATGGAGCGGGGCCACCGGGGAGCTGTTTTTT.

This clone was recorded a few times. The rearrangement joins TRBV29-1 to TRBJ2-2; D not certain. The V end was cut by 4 bases, the J end by 1 base, with 4 bases between. The germline V gene has CDR1 SQVTM and CDR2 ANQGSEA. The CDR3 is made up of 12 amino acids. CDR3 sequence reads: CSVALNTGELFF. In DNA form, the CDR3 reads TGCAGCGTTGCCCTGAACACCGGGGAGCTGTTTTTT.

The J gene is TRBJ1-5, the V gene TRBV28; no firm D call. The CDR3 loop spans 18 amino acids. Trimming removed 4 bases at V and 0 bases at J, with 19 bases between. Germline lookup yields CDR1 MDHEN and CDR2 SYDVKM. CDR3: CASSSPPRTDYSNQPQHF. DNA of the CDR3: TGTGCCAGCAGTTCACCACCCCGGACCGATTATAGCAATCAGCCCCAGCATTTT.

V usage is TRBV19 and J usage is TRBJ2-2; 11 positions agree with TRBD2. From germline, CDR1 is LNHDA and CDR2 SQIVND (reference sequence). J was trimmed by 3 bases and V by 5 bases; bases with no gene match: 5. CDR3 size: 16 residues. CDR3 nucleotide sequence: TGTGCCAGTAGTCGGCTAGCGGGAGGAGACACCGGGGAGCTGTTTTTT. Translating it yields CASSRLAGGDTGELFF. The whole variable domain, remainder taken from reference TRBV19 and TRBJ2-2, is DGGITQSPKYLFRKEGQNVTLSCEQNLNHDAMYWYRQDPGQGLRLIYYSQIVNDFQKGDIAEGYSVSREKKESFPLTVTSAQKNPTAFYLCASSRLAGGDTGELFFGEGSRLTVL.

The rearrangement uses TRBV28 and TRBJ2-1; D call uncertain. The CDR3 loop spans 11 amino acids. The V end lost 8 bases, the J end lost 6 bases, and 8 bases lay between the germline ends. Germline V gives CDR1 MDHEN, CDR2 SYDVKM. The CDR3 loop reads CASSTSNEQFF. The DNA of the CDR3 is TGTGCCAGCTCTACGTCCAATGAGCAGTTCTTC.

J is TRBJ2-3 and V is TRBV7-7; 9 bases agree with TRBD2. The length of the CDR3 is 15 residues. V trimming: 1 base; J trimming: 5 bases; junction bases outside the gene matches: 4. The germline V gene encodes CDR1 SSHAT and CDR2 FNYEAQ (reference sequence). The CDR3 sequence is CASSLGGRALDTQYF. CDR3 DNA sequence: TGTGCCAGCAGCTTAGGCGGGAGGGCCCTAGATACGCAGTATTTT.

The genes are TRBV7-6 and TRBJ1-1; D possibly corresponds to TRBD1 (6 bases). Between the trimmed V and J ends, which lost 7 bases and 11 bases, there was a span of 41 bases. Germline V lookup: CDR1 SGHVS, CDR2 FNYEAQ. The CDR3 contains 20 residues. The CDR3 DNA reads as TGTGCCAGCATTCCGGCCTTTGAAGCTTTAGGGGGGAGAGATCGGCCGCGGGCTTTCTTT. Translated: CASIPAFEALGGRDRPRAFF.

The gene calls are TRBV28 and TRBJ1-5; tentative D call: TRBD1 (5 bases). Germline V gene sequence: CDR1 MDHEN, CDR2 SYDVKM. Trimming shortened V by 2 bases and J by 6 bases, and 14 bases separated the two germline ends. The CDR3 sequence is 15 residues long. CDR3 protein: CASSLKWGPAQPQHF. The CDR3 DNA is TGTGCCAGCAGTTTAAAATGGGGCCCGGCTCAGCCCCAGCATTTT.

This clone has just a few counts. This specimen includes other DNA sequences encoding the same CDR3. This chain links TRBV9 with TRBJ2-3, with D possibly being TRBD1 (6 bases). Trimming stripped 0 bases from V and 4 bases from J, with 9 bases between. Germline V lookup: CDR1 SGDLS, CDR2 YYNGEE. This CDR3 is built from 14 residues. The DNA of the CDR3 is TGTGCCAGCAGCGTAGGTGGGGGCTCAGATACGCAGTATTTT. Encoded protein: CASSVGGGSDTQYF.

The V call is TRBV4-1, the J call TRBJ2-7, with 8 bases fitting TRBD2. V dropped 4 bases and J dropped 4; count of bases not matched to a gene: 9. The germline V gene encodes CDR1 MGHRA and CDR2 YSYEKL. The CDR3 length is 15 residues. Here the CDR3 DNA reads TGCGCCAGCAGCCCGCTAGCGGGCGTTCTATACGAGCAGTACTTC. This translates into CASSPLAGVLYEQYF.

The genes are TRBV6-4 and TRBJ1-1; D uncertain. The CDR3 has 13 amino acids. V lost 2 bases, J lost 2 bases, and 6 bases lay in between. Germline V gene data show CDR1 as MRHNA and CDR2 as SNTAGT. As DNA, the CDR3 is TGTGCCAGCAGTGACAGATCTAACACTGAAGCTTTCTTT. This translates into CASSDRSNTEAFF.

The rearrangement uses TRBV10-3 and TRBJ2-7, with TRBD2 identical over 8 bases. With V trimmed by 2 bases and J by 1 base, 4 bases remained unmatched. The CDR3 spans 15 residues. Germline V gene lookup returns CDR1 ENHRY and CDR2 SYGVKD. This CDR3 is CAISEPGTSSYEQYF. CDR3 in DNA: TGTGCCATCAGTGAGCCCGGGACTAGTTCCTACGAGCAGTACTTC.

The chain couples TRBV7-8 to TRBJ1-2; the match to TRBD1 covers 9 bases. With 2 bases clipped from V and 6 bases from J, the junction kept 7 bases outside the gene matches. This CDR3 is built from 15 residues. Germline CDR1 and CDR2: SGHVS and FQNEAQ. The CDR3 loop reads CASSLYRGRIDGYTF. CDR3 sequence (DNA): TGTGCCAGCAGCTTATACAGGGGGCGTATCGATGGCTACACCTTC.